These 25 T cell receptor beta chains originate from one sample sequenced in a study of T cells after posttransplantation cyclophosphamide. Cyclophosphamide on days +3 and +4 followed busulfan-fludarabine conditioning and a marrow graft. TCRdb's table, derived via immunoSEQ multiplex PCR, lists solely in-frame clones and lacks some. The sample gives some 34,000 clones, about three quarters of which show up once; 7.5% to 10% is in the top ten. The sequencing used CD4+ T cells sorted from blood, collected 1903 days after a stem cell transplant with posttransplant cyclophosphamide. These receptors came from a female patient in her thirties or forties who received an allogeneic stem cell transplant from a related donor, was CMV-positive, and had no GVHD. Some T cells may possibly be graft donor cells.

This clone was seen only once. The chain employs TRBV7-9 and TRBJ2-3, with 8 bases matching TRBD2. The CDR3 covers 19 residues. In germline, CDR1 is SEHNR, CDR2 FQNEAQ (reference sequence). The trim removed 4 bases at V and 0 bases at J, leaving 15 bases unmatched. This CDR3 reads CASSWTSRGSYGSTDTQYF. As DNA, the CDR3 is TGTGCCAGCAGCTGGACTAGCCGGGGTTCATACGGGAGCACAGATACGCAGTATTTT.

The rearrangement links TRBV6-1 to TRBJ1-2; D is unclear. Germline values: CDR1 MNHNS, CDR2 SASEGT. Trimming removed 2 bases from V and 5 bases from J, with 9 bases in between. The CDR3 is 13 residues long. CDR3 nucleotides: TGTGCCAGCAGTGAATATTACCGGTATGGCTACACCTTC. This encodes CASSEYYRYGYTF.

The chain couples TRBV7-2 to TRBJ2-3; 7 nucleotides agree with TRBD2. The CDR3 runs 14 residues. V lost 5 bases, J lost 7 bases, and 9 bases stayed unmatched. Germline loops: CDR1 SGHTA, CDR2 FQGNSA. The CDR3 spells CASSQSSGGNTQYF. DNA of the CDR3: TGTGCCAGCAGCCAATCCTCCGGGGGGAATACGCAGTATTTT.

The V and J genes are TRBV5-1 and TRBJ2-1, with 13 bases lining up with TRBD2. Germline V gene sequence: CDR1 SGHRS, CDR2 YFSETQ. The J segment lost 4 bases and the V segment lost 4 bases, leaving 8 bases of the junction unmatched. CDR3 size: 17 residues. Here the CDR3 reads CASSQPGTSGKYNEQFF. In nucleotides, the CDR3 is TGCGCCAGCAGCCAACCGGGGACTAGCGGGAAGTACAATGAGCAGTTCTTC. The whole variable domain, remainder taken from reference TRBV5-1 and TRBJ2-1, is KAGVTQTPRYLIKTRGQQVTLSCSPISGHRSVSWYQQTPGQGLQFLFEYFSETQRNKGNFPGRFSGRQFSNSRSEMNVSTLELGDSALYLCASSQPGTSGKYNEQFFGPGTRLTVL.

The CDR3 region is CASSLERTGANTGELFF. CDR3 sequence (DNA): TGTGCCAGCAGCTTAGAGCGGACGGGGGCGAACACCGGGGAGCTGTTTTTT. The rearrangement joins TRBV11-2 to TRBJ2-2; TRBD2 is a possible D gene (6 bases). Germline CDR1 is SGHAT and CDR2 is FQNNGV. The CDR3 sequence is 17 residues long. With 0 bases removed from V and 0 bases from J, the gap between germline ends came to 11 bases.

V usage is TRBV15 and J usage is TRBJ1-4; a possible D gene is TRBD1 (5 bases). This CDR3 region has 14 residues. Per germline, CDR1 LNHNV and CDR2 YYDKDF (reference sequence). V lost 1 base and J 10 bases, leaving 13 bases between the germline ends. The CDR3 nucleotides read TGTGCCACCAGCAGAGTAAGCACAGGCGTAAAACTGTTTTTT. Its protein is CATSRVSTGVKLFF.

The chain uses TRBV19 and TRBJ1-1; D gene uncertain. The CDR3 has 14 residues. V lost 3 bases and J 1 base, leaving 9 bases between the germline ends. Germline CDR1 reads LNHDA; CDR2 reads SQIVND (reference sequence). This chain's CDR3 is CASSIGGGNTEAFF. CDR3 DNA sequence: TGTGCCAGTAGTATTGGCGGCGGGAACACTGAAGCTTTCTTT.

The J gene is TRBJ2-1, the V gene TRBV19; weak D call: TRBD2 (7 bases). Germline V gene lookup returns CDR1 LNHDA and CDR2 SQIVND (reference sequence). Trimming cost V 0 bases and J 3 bases, with 9 bases left between them. CDR3 length: 15 residues. CDR3 in DNA: TGTGCCAGTAGTATAGATAGGGGGGGCTACAATGAGCAGTTCTTC. This translates into CASSIDRGGYNEQFF.

The chain has TRBV6-1 and TRBJ2-5; 16 nucleotides line up with TRBD2. Germline V lookup: CDR1 MNHNS, CDR2 SASEGT. The junction had 11 bases not matched to a gene; V was cut back by 10 bases and J by 9 bases. The CDR3 is 15 amino acids. This CDR3 reads CATVGTSGGAGAQYF. The CDR3 region has the DNA TGTGCCACCGTTGGGACTAGCGGGGGGGCCGGGGCCCAGTACTTC.

Only one count was recorded for this clone. The CDR3: CASSGVRGHEQYF. The CDR3 DNA is TGTGCCAGCAGCGGCGTCAGGGGCCACGAGCAGTACTTC. The chain couples TRBV9 to TRBJ2-7, with TRBD1 as a possible D gene (6 bases). The CDR3 has 13 amino acids. Germline V gives CDR1 SGDLS, CDR2 YYNGEE. Trimming left V 3 bases short and J 5 bases short, with 12 bases between. The full variable domain, its missing parts supplied by reference TRBV9 and TRBJ2-7, is DSGVTQTPKHLITATGQRVTLRCSPRSGDLSVYWYQQSLDQGLQFLIQYYNGEERAKGNILERFSAQQFPDLHSELNLSSLELGDSALYFCASSGVRGHEQYFGPGTRLTVT.

This chain links TRBV7-2 with TRBJ2-2; weak D call: TRBD1 (5 bases). V dropped 2 bases and J dropped 5 bases, with 6 bases sitting between them. Germline CDR1 SGHTA, CDR2 FQGNSA. The CDR3 extends over 13 amino acids. CDR3 bases: TGTGCCAGCAGCTTACAGGGAACCGGGGAGCTGTTTTTT. This translates into CASSLQGTGELFF.

The count of this clone is one. The rearrangement joins TRBV19 to TRBJ1-1; a weak D match, TRBD1 (6 bases). The CDR3 is made up of 14 amino acids. CDR1 is LNHDA and CDR2 is SQIVND in the germline V gene (reference sequence). V dropped 3 bases and J dropped 4 bases, with 12 bases sitting between them. The CDR3 nucleotides read TGTGCCAGTAGTATCCCCGGGACAACCACTGAAGCTTTCTTT. Translating it yields CASSIPGTTTEAFF.

The chain joins TRBV9 to TRBJ1-5; D remains unclear. Germline V gene sequence: CDR1 SGDLS, CDR2 YYNGEE. Trimming took off 2 bases at V and 6 bases at J, with 18 bases between the two ends. The CDR3 length is 16 residues. The DNA for the CDR3 is TGTGCCAGCAGCGTCTTCGGGAATCACTCGTGTCAGCCCCAGCATTTT. Translated: CASSVFGNHSCQPQHF.

The V gene is TRBV11-2, the J gene TRBJ2-7; D is undetermined. The CDR3 is made up of 12 amino acids. Per the germline V gene, CDR1 is SGHAT and CDR2 is FQNNGV. V shed 5 bases and J shed 0 bases, with 5 bases lying between them. The CDR3 nucleotides read TGTGCCAGCAGCCACAGCTCCTACGAGCAGTACTTC. The encoded protein is CASSHSSYEQYF.

CDR3 sequence reads: CAIKKPGDTEAFF. The CDR3, as DNA: TGTGCCATCAAGAAGCCCGGGGACACTGAAGCTTTCTTT. V usage is TRBV19 and J usage is TRBJ1-1, with D hard to call. Germline V gene lookup returns CDR1 LNHDA and CDR2 SQIVND (reference sequence). CDR3 length equals 13 residues. V was cut by 10 bases and J by 3 bases, with 15 bases left in between.

The CDR3 here is CASSPGQVRFF. The CDR3 DNA reads as TGTGCCAGTAGCCCTGGACAGGTTCGGTTCTTC. The chain carries TRBV19 and TRBJ2-1, with 7 bases identical to TRBD1. J gave up 15 bases and V 6 bases, and 8 bases lay outside the gene matches. CDR1 is LNHDA and CDR2 is SQIVND in the germline V gene (reference sequence). The CDR3 spans 11 residues.

The genes are TRBV7-2 and TRBJ2-3; TRBD2 might be the D (6 bases). The CDR3 runs 17 residues. Trimming cost V 5 bases and J 2 bases, with 20 bases left between them. The V gene's germline CDR1 is SGHTA and CDR2 FQGNSA. The CDR3 nucleotides read TGTGCCAGCAGCCCGATCCGTGGACTAAGACCCACAGATACGCAGTATTTT. Translation: CASSPIRGLRPTDTQYF.

The V gene is TRBV19, the J gene TRBJ2-2, with TRBD1 as a possible D gene (6 bases). V was shortened by 6 bases and J by 5 bases, with 13 bases between the two germline ends. Germline V gene data show CDR1 as LNHDA and CDR2 as SQIVND (reference sequence). The CDR3 extends over 14 amino acids. CDR3: CASSPSTGTGELFF. The CDR3 region has the DNA TGTGCCAGTAGCCCCTCGACAGGAACCGGGGAGCTGTTTTTT. The full variable domain, rest sourced from reference TRBV19 and TRBJ2-2, is DGGITQSPKYLFRKEGQNVTLSCEQNLNHDAMYWYRQDPGQGLRLIYYSQIVNDFQKGDIAEGYSVSREKKESFPLTVTSAQKNPTAFYLCASSPSTGTGELFFGEGSRLTVL.

This chain connects TRBV14 to TRBJ1-2; TRBD1 aligns across 9 bases. The germline CDR1 and CDR2 sequences are SGHDN and FVKESK. The CDR3 has 13 amino acids. Germline trimming cut 6 bases from V and 9 bases from J; bases unmatched to any gene: 8. The CDR3: CASSPRDRARYTF. The CDR3 bases are TGTGCCAGCAGTCCCCGGGACAGGGCCCGCTACACCTTC. The full variable domain, its missing parts supplied by reference TRBV14 and TRBJ1-2, is EAGVTQFPSHSVIEKGQTVTLRCDPISGHDNLYWYRRVMGKEIKFLLHFVKESKQDESGMPNNRFLAERTGGTYSTLKVQPAELEDSGVYFCASSPRDRARYTFGSGTRLTVV.

CDR3 sequence: CASSPAGGLYNEQFF. The CDR3 region has the DNA TGTGCCAGCTCACCAGCGGGGGGGCTATACAATGAGCAGTTCTTC. The chain employs TRBV18 and TRBJ2-1, with TRBD2 identical over 9 bases. Germline values: CDR1 KGHSH, CDR2 LQKENI. J was trimmed by 4 bases and V by 2 bases; bases with no gene match: 3. The CDR3 totals 15 residues.

The chain has TRBV28 and TRBJ1-2, with D perhaps matching TRBD1 (5 bases). The CDR3 runs 14 residues. The V end lost 6 bases, the J end lost 4 bases, and 15 bases lay between the germline ends. Germline V gene data show CDR1 as MDHEN and CDR2 as SYDVKM. The CDR3 sequence: CASRQQGWGYGYTF. CDR3 sequence (DNA): TGTGCCAGCAGACAGCAGGGATGGGGCTATGGCTACACCTTC.

The chain has TRBV7-9 and TRBJ1-6; no definite D call. The CDR3 is made up of 16 amino acids. Germline V gives CDR1 SEHNR, CDR2 FQNEAQ (reference sequence). The V and J ends lost 4 bases and 1 base respectively, with 11 bases between them. The CDR3 nucleotides are TGTGCCAGCAGCTCAGGCGCGGGGTCCTATAATTCACCCCTCCACTTT. Residues: CASSSGAGSYNSPLHF. Using reference TRBV7-9 and TRBJ1-6 for the parts outside the CDR3, the full variable domain is DTGVSQNPRHKITKRGQNVTFRCDPISEHNRLYWYRQTLGQGPEFLTYFQNEAQLEKSRLLSDRFSAERPKGSFSTLEIQRTEQGDSAMYLCASSSGAGSYNSPLHFGNGTRLTVT.

The chain couples TRBV2 to TRBJ1-1; D uncertain. Germline CDR1 and CDR2: SNHLY and FYNNEI. The V gene lost 3 bases and the J gene lost 2 bases, with 10 bases spanning the gap. The CDR3 is 14 residues long. The CDR3 nucleotides are TGTGCCAGCAGTGAGGTACAGCCTAACACTGAAGCTTTCTTT. This gives the protein CASSEVQPNTEAFF.

J is TRBJ2-2 and V is TRBV5-4, with TRBD1 matching over 8 bases. The CDR3 sequence is 15 residues long. Germline V lookup: CDR1 SGHNT, CDR2 YYREEE (reference sequence). V dropped 0 bases and J dropped 7; count of bases not matched to a gene: 5. The CDR3 protein is CASSLGTGSYGELFF. The CDR3 bases are TGTGCCAGCAGCTTGGGGACAGGGTCGTACGGGGAGCTGTTTTTT.

For the CDR3, the DNA is TGTGCCAGCAGCTTAGCGTCGGGGTACACCGGGGAGCTGTTTTTT. Translating gives CASSLASGYTGELFF. This sequence joins TRBV7-2 and TRBJ2-2; a weak D match, TRBD2 (5 bases). Germline V gene sequence: CDR1 SGHTA, CDR2 FQGNSA. V dropped 0 bases and J dropped 3 bases, with 8 bases sitting between them. This CDR3 region has 15 residues.